A single sample is the source of the 24 T cell receptor beta chains below, sequenced in a study of cytomegalovirus exposure and HLA in healthy donors. The PCR contained 60 Vbeta and 13 Jbeta primers. Sequencing was performed with immunoSEQ multiplex PCR; in TCRdb, only in-frame clones are kept and a portion is missing. Of some 190,000 clones in the sample, around 79% were seen once. The material sequenced was PBMCs. Receptors were obtained from a woman between 18 and 29 years old in good health and CMV-seronegative.

The rearrangement links TRBV19 to TRBJ1-2; D is perhaps TRBD1 (5 bases). V was cut by 7 bases and J by 3 bases, with 9 bases left in between. The CDR3 has 12 residues. The germline V gene has CDR1 LNHDA and CDR2 SQIVND (reference sequence). CDR3 nucleotide sequence: TGTGCCAGTACTGACAGCTACTATGGCTACACCTTC. It encodes CASTDSYYGYTF.

The chain carries TRBV14 and TRBJ2-5, with D unresolved. The CDR3 spans 13 residues. V lost 4 bases and J lost 5, with 11 bases in between. Germline V gives CDR1 SGHDN, CDR2 FVKESK. The CDR3 reads CASSLSLLETQYF. CDR3 nucleotide sequence: TGTGCCAGCAGCCTATCTCTTTTGGAGACCCAGTACTTC.

The chain links TRBV5-1 to TRBJ2-7; D is undetermined. Trimming pared 0 bases from V and 2 bases from J, leaving 9 bases between. The CDR3 runs to 14 residues. Germline assignment: CDR1 SGHRS and CDR2 YFSETQ. The CDR3 loop reads CASSLGALAYEQYF. The CDR3 bases are TGCGCCAGCAGCTTGGGGGCGCTCGCCTACGAGCAGTACTTC.

The chain combines TRBV6-1 with TRBJ1-1, with a possible D match to TRBD1 (6 bases). The CDR3 has 12 residues. Germline lookup yields CDR1 MNHNS and CDR2 SASEGT. V was clipped by 5 bases and J by 8 bases, with 12 bases between them. The CDR3 protein is CASSTQGFEAFF. CDR3 DNA sequence: TGTGCCAGCAGTACACAGGGCTTCGAAGCTTTCTTT.

V is TRBV28 and J is TRBJ2-5; 9 bases match TRBD1. The trim removed 6 bases at V and 4 bases at J, leaving 18 bases unmatched. Germline CDR1 reads MDHEN; CDR2 reads SYDVKM. This CDR3 has 18 residues. CDR3 sequence (DNA): TGTGCCAGCAGCCCCAATTGGGAGATTGGGACAGGGATAGAGACCCAGTACTTC. Its translation: CASSPNWEIGTGIETQYF.

The chain combines TRBV14 with TRBJ2-7, with 9 bases that match TRBD2. Germline CDR1 SGHDN, CDR2 FVKESK. The CDR3 sequence is 16 residues long. The V segment lost 0 bases and the J segment 2 bases; nucleotides outside the gene matches: 5. The CDR3 region is CASSQDSLAGTYEQYF. For the CDR3, the DNA is TGTGCCAGCAGCCAAGATTCGCTAGCGGGGACCTACGAGCAGTACTTC.

This clone was detected a few times. The V gene is TRBV19, the J gene TRBJ2-7, with 12 bases aligning to TRBD2. The CDR3 loop spans 16 amino acids. Trimming cost V 4 bases and J 2 bases; bases outside gene matches: 6. Germline CDR1 reads LNHDA; CDR2 reads SQIVND (reference sequence). The CDR3 spells CASSTGTSGPPYEQYF. Here the CDR3 DNA reads TGTGCCAGTAGTACCGGGACTAGCGGGCCTCCCTACGAGCAGTACTTC.

This rearrangement joins TRBV15 to TRBJ1-5; 7 bases map to TRBD1. CDR1 is LNHNV, CDR2 YYDKDF, per germline (reference sequence). The CDR3 covers 15 residues. With 2 bases clipped from V and 3 bases from J, the junction kept 4 bases outside the gene matches. The CDR3 DNA reads TGTGCCACCAGCAGACCGGGACAGACCAATCAGCCCCAGCATTTT. This translates into CATSRPGQTNQPQHF.

The chain combines TRBV19 with TRBJ2-7; TRBD2 might be the D (6 bases). Germline V CDR1 and CDR2: LNHDA, SQIVND (reference sequence). CDR3 size: 13 residues. V shed 5 bases and J shed 0 bases, with 8 bases lying between them. The CDR3 DNA follows: TGTGCCAGTAGTGTGCGGGACTCCTACGAGCAGTACTTC. Translating gives CASSVRDSYEQYF.

This clone has just a few counts. V gene TRBV7-9 combines with J gene TRBJ1-4, with D hard to call. This CDR3 is 14 amino acids long. The germline CDR1 and CDR2 sequences are SEHNR and FQNEAQ (reference sequence). V dropped 5 bases and J dropped 0 bases, with 7 bases sitting between them. CDR3 sequence reads: CASSATSTNEKLFF. The DNA of the CDR3 is TGTGCCAGCAGCGCCACTTCAACTAATGAAAAACTGTTTTTT.

The chain combines TRBV2 with TRBJ2-1; TRBD2 matches at 11 bases. Germline V gene data show CDR1 as SNHLY and CDR2 as FYNNEI. The CDR3 totals 14 residues. With 4 bases clipped from V and 9 bases from J, the junction kept 5 bases outside the gene matches. CDR3 sequence reads: CASSVPSGRPEQFF. The CDR3 bases are TGTGCCAGCAGTGTGCCTAGCGGGAGGCCTGAGCAGTTCTTC.

This chain joins TRBV7-8 and TRBJ1-6, with D unclear. The CDR3 spans 16 residues. V shed 4 bases and J shed 8 bases, with 18 bases lying between them. In germline, CDR1 is SGHVS, CDR2 FQNEAQ. Here the CDR3 reads CASSSSGPTMDSPLHF. The CDR3, as DNA: TGTGCCAGCAGCTCCTCTGGGCCCACAATGGATTCACCCCTCCACTTT.

The V call is TRBV6-1, the J call TRBJ2-5, with TRBD1 as a possible D gene (6 bases). This CDR3 is built from 14 residues. Trimming removed 6 bases from V and 1 base from J, with 12 bases in between. The germline V gene has CDR1 MNHNS and CDR2 SASEGT. CDR3 protein: CASRNRVFQETQYF. As DNA, the CDR3 is TGTGCCAGCAGGAACAGGGTCTTCCAAGAGACCCAGTACTTC.

The chain uses TRBV6-5 and TRBJ1-1; D is perhaps TRBD1 (5 bases). Germline assignment: CDR1 MNHEY and CDR2 SVGAGI. V lost 6 bases and J 6 bases, leaving 14 bases between the germline ends. The CDR3 has 13 amino acids. The CDR3, as DNA: TGTGCCAGCAGCCAGGGCAGTATCTCTGAAGCTTTCTTT. Protein product: CASSQGSISEAFF.

The rearrangement links TRBV7-8 to TRBJ2-3; 11 positions agree with TRBD2. The CDR3 has 17 residues. CDR1 and CDR2 (germline): SGHVS, FQNEAQ. With 8 bases clipped from V and 2 bases from J, the junction kept 12 bases outside the gene matches. The CDR3, as DNA: TGTGCCAGCCGCCGGCTAGCGGGGGGCCATGACACAGATACGCAGTATTTT. As protein: CASRRLAGGHDTDTQYF.

This sequence joins TRBV30 and TRBJ2-5; 13 positions agree with TRBD2. The DNA end is a closer match to TRBJ2-7, so the J assignment may be wrong. The CDR3 loop spans 16 amino acids. Germline V lookup: CDR1 GTSNPN, CDR2 SVGIG (reference sequence). CDR3 nucleotide sequence: TGTGCCTGGACCGCCCAACTAGCGGGAGGGAGGTACGAGCAGTACTTC. Translating gives CAWTAQLAGGRYEQYF.

The chain is built from TRBV7-9 and TRBJ2-1; 12 nucleotides match TRBD2. With 5 bases clipped from V and 8 bases from J, the junction kept 7 bases outside the gene matches. The germline CDR1 and CDR2 sequences are SEHNR and FQNEAQ (reference sequence). This CDR3 is built from 15 residues. In DNA form, the CDR3 reads TGTGCCAGCAGCAGACTAGCGGGAGCGATTCATGAGCAGTTCTTC. This codes for CASSRLAGAIHEQFF.

The chain couples TRBV28 to TRBJ1-2; 9 nucleotides align to TRBD1. From germline, CDR1 is MDHEN and CDR2 SYDVKM. This CDR3 has 13 amino acids. The trim removed 9 bases at V and 2 bases at J, leaving 4 bases unmatched. The CDR3 sequence is CASETGGNYGYTF. For the CDR3, the DNA is TGTGCCAGTGAAACAGGGGGCAACTATGGCTACACCTTC.

The chain has TRBV28 and TRBJ2-7; tentatively, D is TRBD2 (6 bases). The CDR3 sequence is 12 residues long. Trimming removed 8 bases from V and 6 bases from J, with 14 bases in between. Germline CDR1 MDHEN, CDR2 SYDVKM. The CDR3 bases are TGTGCCAGCCGGAGGGTATTAGGCGAGCAGTACTTC. The encoded protein is CASRRVLGEQYF.

This clone has a handful of counts. The chain employs TRBV7-8 and TRBJ1-1, with 7 bases lining up with TRBD1. Looked up from germline, CDR1 is SGHVS and CDR2 is FQNEAQ. The CDR3 runs to 15 residues. The V segment lost 2 bases and the J segment 1 base; nucleotides outside the gene matches: 4. For the CDR3, the DNA is TGTGCCAGCAGCTTACAGGACAGGACGAACACTGAAGCTTTCTTT. Its protein is CASSLQDRTNTEAFF.

V usage is TRBV11-2 and J usage is TRBJ2-7; TRBD2 agrees at 10 bases. CDR3 length equals 18 residues. Unmatched junction bases numbered 9, after V lost 0 bases and J lost 1 base. Looked up from germline, CDR1 is SGHAT and CDR2 is FQNNGV. For the CDR3, the DNA is TGTGCCAGCAGCTTAGACGGGCTAGCGGGAGTCTGGTCCTACGAGCAGTACTTC. Protein product: CASSLDGLAGVWSYEQYF.

The rearrangement joins TRBV4-1 to TRBJ2-1, with 8 bases fitting TRBD2. The CDR3 totals 16 residues. V lost 0 bases to trimming and J lost 0 bases; unmatched junction nucleotides: 1. CDR1 MGHRA and CDR2 YSYEKL come from the germline V gene. CDR3 loop: CASSQELAVSYNEQFF. The CDR3 bases are TGCGCCAGCAGCCAAGAACTAGCGGTCTCCTACAATGAGCAGTTCTTC.

The gene calls are TRBV29-1 and TRBJ1-5; 7 nucleotides agree with TRBD1. J gave up 4 bases and V 4 bases, and 1 base lay outside the gene matches. Germline CDR1 reads SQVTM; CDR2 reads ANQGSEA. This CDR3 contains 12 residues. The chain's CDR3 is CSVGQGNQPQHF. The CDR3 nucleotides read TGCAGCGTTGGACAGGGAAATCAGCCCCAGCATTTT. Full variable domain (missing parts from reference TRBV29-1 and TRBJ1-5): SAVISQKPSRDICQRGTSLTIQCQVDSQVTMMFWYRQQPGQSLTLIATANQGSEATYESGFVIDKFPISRPNLTFSTLTVSNMSPEDSSIYLCSVGQGNQPQHFGDGTRLSIL.

V usage is TRBV2 and J usage is TRBJ2-7; 8 bases agree with TRBD2. The CDR3 has 15 amino acids. Germline CDR1 is SNHLY and CDR2 is FYNNEI. The trim removed 1 base at V and 3 bases at J, leaving 5 bases unmatched. CDR3: CASSEGGGRIYEQYF. CDR3 DNA sequence: TGTGCCAGCAGTGAAGGCGGGGGGAGAATCTACGAGCAGTACTTC.